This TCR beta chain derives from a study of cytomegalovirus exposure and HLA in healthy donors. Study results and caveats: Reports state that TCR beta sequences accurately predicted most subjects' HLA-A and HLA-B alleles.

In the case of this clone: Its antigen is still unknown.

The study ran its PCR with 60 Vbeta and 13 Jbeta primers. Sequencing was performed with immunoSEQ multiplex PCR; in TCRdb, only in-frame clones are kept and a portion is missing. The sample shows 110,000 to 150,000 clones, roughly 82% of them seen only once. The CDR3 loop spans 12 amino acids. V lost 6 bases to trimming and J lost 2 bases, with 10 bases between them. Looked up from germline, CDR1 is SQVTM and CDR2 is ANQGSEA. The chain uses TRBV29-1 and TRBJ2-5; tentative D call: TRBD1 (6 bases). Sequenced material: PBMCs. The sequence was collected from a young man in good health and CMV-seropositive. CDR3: CSVGTSQETQYF. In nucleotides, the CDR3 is TGCAGCGTGGGGACATCTCAAGAGACCCAGTACTTC.